Listed below are T cell receptor beta chains from one sample, sequenced in a study of response to subunit inactivated influenza vaccine. MiXCR was run by TCRdb on the RT-PCR reads, yielding one entry per CDR3 protein. The sample consists of over 300,000 distinct CDR3 sequences, less than 25% of them appearing once. The source was PBMCs from blood, collected approximately 20 months after vaccination. The source is a man aged 50 to 69 who received an inactivated influenza vaccine. Both conserved end residues are part of each CDR3. A D gene is named only where the DNA matches it firmly. Clone sizes are given selectively: once, few, many, or a class where the clone is expanded.

TRBD1 | . | 12 | TRBJ2-7 | TRBV20-1 | CSARTGIHEQYF | TGCAGTGCTCGGACAGGGATTCACGAGCAGTACTTC
TRBD2 | . | 17 | TRBJ2-1 | TRBV5-1 | CASSLAPASGRLNEQFF | TGCGCCAGCAGCTTGGCCCCCGCTAGCGGGAGACTCAATGAGCAGTTCTTC
. | . | 16 | TRBJ1-1 | TRBV19 | CASINYKRPGGTEAFF | TGTGCCAGTATTAATTATAAGAGGCCTGGGGGCACTGAAGCTTTCTTT
. | few | 13 | TRBJ1-4 | TRBV3-1 | CASSPGPGEKLFF | TGTGCCAGCAGCCCCGGACCGGGGGAAAAACTGTTTTTT
. | few | 13 | TRBJ2-5 | TRBV12-3/TRBV12-4 | CASSIDRLKTQYF | TGTGCCAGCAGTATTGACAGGTTAAAGACCCAGTACTTC
. | . | 14 | TRBJ2-3 | TRBV5-6 | CASSFQTTTDTQYF | TGTGCCAGCAGCTTTCAAACCACGACAGATACGCAGTATTTT
TRBD1 | few | 14 | TRBJ1-1 | TRBV11-2 | CASTLGQGTTEAFF | TGTGCCAGCACCCTTGGACAGGGGACCACTGAAGCTTTCTTT
. | . | 15 | TRBJ2-7 | TRBV7-8 | CASNPTGGYVGQQYF | TGTGCCAGCAACCCAACGGGGGGCTACGTCGGGCAGCAGTACTTC
. | . | 12 | TRBJ2-7 | TRBV29-1 | CSVNLGSYEQYF | TGCAGCGTTAACCTGGGATCCTACGAGCAGTACTTC
TRBD1 | . | 15 | TRBJ2-5 | TRBV20-1 | CSAATPGQGTETQYF | TGCAGTGCTGCAACTCCGGGACAGGGGACAGAGACCCAGTACTTC
. | . | 11 | TRBJ1-2 | TRBV3-1 | CASTGRYGYTF | TGTGCCAGCACTGGGCGGTATGGCTACACCTTC
. | . | 13 | TRBJ2-7 | TRBV5-8 | CASSWDIDYEQYF | TGTGCCAGCAGCTGGGACATAGACTACGAGCAGTACTTC
TRBD1 | few | 13 | TRBJ2-7 | TRBV25-1 | CASSDPTGNEQYF | TGTGCCAGCAGTGATCCGACAGGGAACGAGCAGTACTTC
. | . | 15 | TRBJ2-5 | TRBV5-1 | CASSLDTPIMETQYF | TGCGCCAGCAGCTTGGACACCCCAATAATGGAGACCCAGTACTTC
. | . | 20 | TRBJ2-5 | TRBV3-1 | CASSPQLYMGGGPQGETQYF | TGTGCCAGCAGCCCTCAACTTTACATGGGTGGCGGGCCCCAGGGTGAGACCCAGTACTTC
TRBD1 | few | 14 | TRBJ1-5 | TRBV5-1 | CASSTGQGVQPQHF | TGCGCCAGCAGCACCGGACAGGGGGTTCAGCCCCAGCATTTT
. | many | 16 | TRBJ1-3 | TRBV6-1 | CASSRVGQLRGNTIYF | TGTGCCAGCAGCAGGGTGGGGCAGCTGCGGGGAAACACCATATATTTT
. | . | 13 | TRBJ2-4 | TRBV20-1 | CSALGNDKNIQYF | TGCAGTGCGCTCGGGAACGACAAAAACATTCAGTACTTC
. | . | 15 | TRBJ2-5 | TRBV7-2 | CASSLGGTGQETQYF | TGTGCCAGCAGCTTAGGAGGAACAGGGCAAGAGACCCAGTACTTC
. | few | 13 | TRBJ2-3 | TRBV9 | CASSGGLRDTQYF | TGTGCCAGCAGCGGGGGACTGCGAGATACGCAGTATTTT
. | few | 13 | TRBJ1-2 | TRBV5-1 | CASSLSAPSGYTF | TGCGCCAGCAGCTTGTCGGCCCCCTCAGGCTACACCTTC
. | . | 14 | TRBJ2-5 | TRBV20-1 | CSATGTLIQETQYF | TGCAGTGCTACCGGGACACTAATACAAGAGACCCAGTACTTC
. | . | 15 | TRBJ1-5 | TRBV7-2 | CASSLTKNSNQPQHF | TGTGCCAGCAGCCTTACTAAAAATAGCAATCAGCCCCAGCATTTT
. | . | 14 | TRBJ1-5 | TRBV20-1 | CSALQGSGNQPQHF | TGCAGTGCTCTCCAGGGTAGCGGCAATCAGCCCCAGCATTTT
TRBD1 | . | 17 | TRBJ1-5 | TRBV28 | CASRSNWGQGNNQPQHF | TGTGCCAGCAGGTCCAATTGGGGACAGGGAAACAATCAGCCCCAGCATTTT
TRBD2 | few | 16 | TRBJ2-3 | TRBV15 | CATSSQRGSGADTQYF | TGTGCCACCAGCTCTCAGCGGGGGTCTGGTGCAGATACGCAGTATTTT
. | many | 14 | TRBJ2-2 | TRBV7-2 | CASSPHMSTGELFF | TGTGCCAGCAGCCCCCATATGAGCACCGGGGAGCTGTTTTTT
. | . | 15 | TRBJ2-7 | TRBV2 | CASKDRDFLAYEQYF | TGTGCCAGCAAAGACAGGGACTTTTTAGCCTACGAGCAGTACTTC
. | . | 11 | TRBJ1-2 | TRBV20-1 | CSARDSGGYTF | TGCAGTGCTAGAGATAGTGGCGGGTACACCTTC
. | . | 13 | TRBJ2-7 | TRBV28 | CASSPGLYYEQYF | TGTGCCAGCAGTCCGGGACTTTACTACGAGCAGTACTTC
. | few | 16 | TRBJ2-7 | TRBV23-1 | CASSQESEGSNHEQYF | TGCGCCAGCAGTCAAGAAAGTGAAGGTTCTAATCACGAGCAGTACTTC
. | . | 14 | TRBJ1-2 | TRBV28 | CASSPGSTNYGYTF | TGTGCCAGCAGTCCAGGGTCCACTAACTATGGCTACACCTTC